The next 27 T cell receptor beta chains were all read from a single sample in a study of T cell responses to AZD1222 COVID-19 vaccine. Assay: immunoSEQ multiplex PCR; the TCRdb copy retains only in-frame clones and omits some. The data show about 150,000 clones, with around nine tenths seen just once and approximately 0.97% held by the top ten. The sample consisted of peripheral blood, taken 28 days after the second AZD1222 dose. The receptors here all came from an adult who received the AZD1222 COVID-19 vaccine.

The genes are TRBV6-6 and TRBJ2-5; unclear D gene. The V gene's germline CDR1 is MNHNY and CDR2 SVGAGI (reference sequence). V was shortened by 2 bases and J by 1 base, with 5 bases between the two germline ends. This CDR3 has 13 residues. The CDR3 DNA sequence: TGTGCCAGCAGTTACGTTGCCCAAGAGACCCAGTACTTC. Translating gives CASSYVAQETQYF.

The rearrangement uses TRBV30 and TRBJ1-2, with a possible D match to TRBD1 (6 bases). Trimming stripped 0 bases from V and 8 bases from J, with 19 bases between. The CDR3 totals 15 residues. The germline V gene encodes CDR1 GTSNPN and CDR2 SVGIG (reference sequence). CDR3 loop: CAWSVALQGTEGYTF. The DNA of the CDR3 is TGTGCCTGGAGTGTAGCCCTCCAGGGGACGGAAGGCTACACCTTC. Together with reference TRBV30 and TRBJ1-2, the CDR3 gives the full variable domain: SQTIHQWPATLVQPVGSPLSLECTVEGTSNPNLYWYRQAAGRGLQLLFYSVGIGQISSEVPQNLSASRPQDRQFILSSKKLLLSDSGFYLCAWSVALQGTEGYTFGSGTRLTVV.

The chain links TRBV4-2 to TRBJ2-2, with TRBD1 identical over 9 bases. The trim removed 2 bases at V and 0 bases at J, leaving 1 base unmatched. This CDR3 is 16 amino acids long. The germline gives CDR1 LGHNA, CDR2 YNFKEQ. The CDR3 coding sequence is TGTGCCAGCAGCCAAAGACAGGGGGCGAACACCGGGGAGCTGTTTTTT. Translating gives CASSQRQGANTGELFF.

The chain joins TRBV7-2 to TRBJ1-1; tentatively, D is TRBD1 (5 bases). The CDR3 has 14 amino acids. Trimming removed 5 bases from V and 5 bases from J, with 15 bases in between. Germline V CDR1 and CDR2: SGHTA, FQGNSA. CDR3 amino acids: CASSPLGGGTEAFF. CDR3 coding DNA: TGTGCCAGCAGCCCCCTGGGGGGGGGAACTGAAGCTTTCTTT.

The chain joins TRBV4-1 to TRBJ1-1, with 8 bases lining up with TRBD1. Looked up from germline, CDR1 is MGHRA and CDR2 is YSYEKL. The CDR3 length is 14 residues. The V and J ends lost 1 base and 7 bases, in that order; junction bases with no gene match: 5. CDR3 sequence reads: CASSQGGQGIEAFF. The CDR3, as DNA: TGCGCCAGCAGCCAAGGTGGACAGGGCATTGAAGCTTTCTTT.

Regarding this clone: This sample also contains other DNA sequences that code for the same CDR3. J is TRBJ1-5 and V is TRBV4-2; 7 bases are shared with TRBD1. With 0 bases clipped from V and 2 bases from J, the junction kept 1 base outside the gene matches. Germline V lookup: CDR1 LGHNA, CDR2 YNFKEQ. The CDR3 extends over 15 amino acids. CDR3: CASSQDQGGNQPQHF. The CDR3 DNA is TGTGCCAGCAGCCAAGACCAGGGGGGCAATCAGCCCCAGCATTTT.

The rearrangement links TRBV18 to TRBJ2-5; D may be TRBD1 or TRBD2 (5 bases each). The CDR3 loop spans 13 amino acids. The germline CDR1 and CDR2 sequences are KGHSH and LQKENI. The V end was cut by 3 bases, the J end by 2 bases, with 7 bases between. The CDR3 coding sequence is TGTGCCAGCTCACCTTGGGGGCAAGAGACCCAGTACTTC. This gives the protein CASSPWGQETQYF.

This chain connects TRBV6-2 or TRBV6-3 to TRBJ2-7; D gene unclear. CDR1 is MNHEY, CDR2 SVGEGT, per germline. V lost 6 bases and J lost 10, with 16 bases in between. CDR3 length: 12 residues. CDR3 region: CASSSHLLEQYF. CDR3 in DNA: TGTGCCAGCAGCTCACACCTACTCGAACAGTACTTC.

The chain uses TRBV7-9 and TRBJ1-1; D is uncertain. The CDR3 sequence is 13 residues long. In germline, CDR1 is SEHNR, CDR2 FQNEAQ (reference sequence). Trimming removed 2 bases at V and 1 base at J, with 5 bases between. The chain's CDR3 is CASSLMENTEAFF. CDR3 in DNA: TGTGCCAGCAGCTTAATGGAGAACACTGAAGCTTTCTTT.

The gene calls are TRBV5-8 and TRBJ2-7, with D tentatively TRBD1 or TRBD2 (5 bases each). Germline CDR1 reads SGHTS; CDR2 reads YDEGEE. The ends were cut back, 1 base at V and 5 bases at J, with 19 bases in the middle. CDR3 length: 16 residues. As DNA, the CDR3 is TGTGCCAGCAGCTTGCTCGGGACCTCCGGGGCCGACGAGCAGTACTTC. This translates into CASSLLGTSGADEQYF.

V and J are TRBV5-1 and TRBJ1-2; D ambiguous. The V gene lost 2 bases and the J gene lost 3 bases, with 8 bases spanning the gap. Germline-derived CDR1 and CDR2 are SGHRS and YFSETQ. The CDR3 spans 13 residues. The DNA of the CDR3 is TGCGCCAGCAGCTTCGACGGAGACTATGGCTACACCTTC. The encoded protein is CASSFDGDYGYTF.

Of note for this clone: Other DNA sequences in the same sample also yield this CDR3. The CDR3 DNA reads TGTGCCAGCCCCGCCGGGACGGAAGCCGGGGAGCTGTTTTTT. It translates to CASPAGTEAGELFF. V gene TRBV2 combines with J gene TRBJ2-2; D is tentatively TRBD1 or TRBD2 (5 bases each). CDR1 SNHLY and CDR2 FYNNEI come from the germline V gene. V was clipped by 8 bases and J by 6 bases, with 16 bases between them. The CDR3 loop spans 14 amino acids.

The chain couples TRBV10-1 to TRBJ2-7, with 8 nucleotides matching TRBD1. The germline V gene has CDR1 WNHNN and CDR2 SYGVQD (reference sequence). Unmatched junction bases numbered 3, after V lost 2 bases and J lost 3 bases. The CDR3 consists of 14 residues. The CDR3 protein is CASSEGGQGYEQYF. CDR3 bases: TGCGCCAGCAGTGAGGGAGGACAGGGCTACGAGCAGTACTTC.

The V call is TRBV4-2, the J call TRBJ2-3; tentative D call: TRBD1 (6 bases). CDR3 size: 15 residues. V lost 3 bases and J lost 3, with 13 bases in between. CDR1 and CDR2 from the germline V gene are LGHNA and YNFKEQ. CDR3 DNA sequence: TGTGCCAGCAGCCAGGCGGCAGGGGTAACAGATACGCAGTATTTT. It codes for CASSQAAGVTDTQYF.

The CDR3 is CASTPTGIPEAFF. DNA of the CDR3: TGTGCCAGTACCCCGACAGGGATTCCTGAAGCTTTCTTT. The chain joins TRBV19 to TRBJ1-1; 7 bases fit TRBD1. Unmatched junction bases numbered 8, after V lost 7 bases and J lost 6 bases. CDR1 and CDR2 from the germline V gene are LNHDA and SQIVND (reference sequence). There are 13 residues in the CDR3.

The V gene is TRBV6-5, the J gene TRBJ2-7, with D possibly being TRBD2 (5 bases). Germline assignment: CDR1 MNHEY and CDR2 SVGAGI. This CDR3 spans 13 amino acids. Trimming removed 7 bases from V and 0 bases from J, with 10 bases in between. The CDR3 spells CASTPGSSYEQYF. The CDR3 coding sequence is TGTGCCAGCACCCCGGGGTCCTCCTACGAGCAGTACTTC.

The CDR3 is CASSLLGGQVAFF. The CDR3 DNA sequence: TGTGCCAGCAGTTTGTTGGGAGGCCAGGTTGCTTTCTTT. The V and J genes are TRBV12-3 or TRBV12-4 and TRBJ1-1, with D hard to call. CDR3 length: 13 amino acids. V lost 3 bases, J lost 11 bases, and 16 bases lay in between.

This chain joins TRBV10-3 and TRBJ2-7; the match to TRBD2 covers 8 bases. The CDR3 covers 12 residues. Germline assignment: CDR1 ENHRY and CDR2 SYGVKD. The ends lost 6 bases at V and 3 bases at J; junction bases unmatched: 1. CDR3 DNA: TGTGCCATCAGCGGGGGGGACTACGAGCAGTACTTC. Amino acid sequence: CAISGGDYEQYF.

The gene calls are TRBV3-1 (or the pseudogene TRBV3-2) and TRBJ2-5; D is possibly TRBD1 or TRBD2 (6 bases each). This CDR3 is 15 amino acids long. The germline V and J ends were trimmed by 2 bases and 1 base, with 11 bases remaining between them. From germline, CDR1 is LGHDT and CDR2 YNNKEL (reference sequence). Here the CDR3 reads CASSQRGPIQETQYF. The DNA of the CDR3 is TGTGCCAGCAGCCAACGGGGGCCGATCCAAGAGACCCAGTACTTC.

This clone was counted once. The chain employs TRBV10-2 and TRBJ2-7; possible D gene TRBD1, 6 bases. V lost 6 bases and J 3 bases, leaving 18 bases between the germline ends. The CDR3 loop spans 15 amino acids. Germline CDR1 and CDR2: WSHSY and SAAADI. The CDR3 loop is CASRVRTAKYYEQYF. DNA for the CDR3: TGCGCCAGCAGGGTGAGGACAGCTAAGTACTACGAGCAGTACTTC.

This clone has only a few counts. The chain's CDR3 is CAWSVRTGGPYGYTF. In DNA, the CDR3 is TGTGCCTGGAGTGTACGGACAGGGGGACCTTATGGCTACACCTTC. The chain has TRBV30 and TRBJ1-2; TRBD1 aligns across 10 bases. CDR1 is GTSNPN, CDR2 SVGIG, per germline (reference sequence). CDR3 length: 15 residues. V gave up 0 bases and J gave up 5 bases; unmatched junction bases: 6.

This clone was seen only once. The chain links TRBV5-6 to TRBJ1-4, with 9 bases aligning to TRBD1. J was trimmed by 12 bases and V by 1 base; bases with no gene match: 4. Germline CDR1 SGHDT, CDR2 YYEEEE. The CDR3 consists of 13 residues. The CDR3 nucleotides are TGTGCCAGCAGCTTGACAGGGGGCCGGGAACTGTTTTTT. It is translated as CASSLTGGRELFF. Full variable domain (missing parts from reference TRBV5-6 and TRBJ1-4): DAGVTQSPTHLIKTRGQQVTLRCSPKSGHDTVSWYQQALGQGPQFIFQYYEEEERQRGNFPDRFSGHQFPNYSSELNVNALLLGDSALYLCASSLTGGRELFFGSGTQLSVL.

The rearrangement joins TRBV6-5 to TRBJ1-1; 8 bases match TRBD1. V trimming: 8 bases; J trimming: 4 bases; junction bases outside the gene matches: 6. The CDR3 runs 13 residues. Germline CDR1 is MNHEY and CDR2 is SVGAGI. CDR3 DNA sequence: TGTGCCAGCGGGCGGGACAGGACCACTGAAGCTTTCTTT. Translation gives CASGRDRTTEAFF.

The CDR3 bases are TGTGCCAGCAGTGAATTACTAGCGGAGGACTTTGGCGAGACCCAGTACTTC. Its translation: CASSELLAEDFGETQYF. The chain combines TRBV25-1 with TRBJ2-5; 8 bases match TRBD2. The CDR3 runs 17 residues. CDR1 is MGHDK and CDR2 is SYGVNS in the germline V gene. V was pared by 1 base and J by 5 bases, with 12 bases of the junction left unmatched.

This chain uses TRBV9 with TRBJ2-3; TRBD1 matches 7 bases. CDR3 length equals 15 residues. V lost 4 bases to trimming and J lost 1 base; unmatched junction nucleotides: 6. Germline lookup yields CDR1 SGDLS and CDR2 YYNGEE. The CDR3 region is CASSTRTGGTDTQYF. CDR3 nucleotide sequence: TGTGCCAGCAGCACCCGGACAGGAGGCACAGATACGCAGTATTTT.

The gene calls are TRBV19 and TRBJ2-7; D might be TRBD1 (6 bases). This CDR3 contains 16 residues. Germline loops: CDR1 LNHDA, CDR2 SQIVND (reference sequence). Trimming cost V 5 bases and J 0 bases, with 17 bases left between them. The CDR3 bases are TGTGCCAGTAGTGGGGCACAGGGTGTTGGCTCCTACGAGCAGTACTTC. It translates to CASSGAQGVGSYEQYF.

This sequence joins TRBV29-1 and TRBJ2-7; D is perhaps TRBD1 or TRBD2 (6 bases each). V lost 3 bases to trimming and J lost 0 bases, with 12 bases between them. The CDR3 spans 14 residues. Germline V gene lookup returns CDR1 SQVTM and CDR2 ANQGSEA. CDR3 protein: CSVDGGTSSYEQYF. CDR3 coding DNA: TGCAGCGTTGATGGGGGGACAAGCTCCTACGAGCAGTACTTC.